The rows below give T cell receptor beta chains drawn from one sample of a study of shared clonotypes between healthy human individuals. Using immunoSEQ multiplex PCR, the repertoire was profiled, and TCRdb retains in-frame clones only, with some absent. This sample has approximately 2.5 million clones, with roughly 93% found just once. The material sequenced was naive CD4+ T cells from PBMCs. These receptors came from a man aged 18 to 35 in good health. Some clones in this sample may be carry-over from other donors' samples. The CDR3 runs from the conserved cysteine through the conserved F or W. A D gene is named only where the DNA matches it firmly. The size entry is marked missing in some rows and otherwise reads once, few, many or a size class.

j_call: TRBJ2-1
v_call: TRBV6-1
clone_size: .
d_call: TRBD2
cdr3_nt: TGTGCCAGCAGGGGGACTAGCGGGGGCAACAATGAGCAGTTCTTC
cdr3_aa: CASRGTSGGNNEQFF

j_call: TRBJ2-7
v_call: TRBV6-5
clone_size: few
d_call: .
cdr3_nt: TGTGCCAGCAGTTACAGGGACCCCCATTACTACGAGCAGTACTTC
cdr3_aa: CASSYRDPHYYEQYF

j_call: TRBJ1-1
v_call: TRBV6-1
clone_size: .
d_call: .
cdr3_nt: TGTGCCAGCACCCCGGACAGGAACACTGAAGCTTTCTTT
cdr3_aa: CASTPDRNTEAFF

j_call: TRBJ1-2
v_call: TRBV2
clone_size: .
d_call: .
cdr3_nt: TGTGCCAGCACCCGCGCCCCTGTACAGTATGGCTACACCTTC
cdr3_aa: CASTRAPVQYGYTF

j_call: TRBJ1-5
v_call: TRBV7-8
clone_size: few
d_call: .
cdr3_nt: TGTGCCAGCAGCTTAGCGATCGACAATCAGCCCCAGCATTTT
cdr3_aa: CASSLAIDNQPQHF

j_call: TRBJ2-3
v_call: TRBV9
clone_size: .
d_call: .
cdr3_nt: TGTGCCAGCAGCGTAGATCGGGGTGTTGGGTCAGATACGCAGTATTTT
cdr3_aa: CASSVDRGVGSDTQYF

j_call: TRBJ2-3
v_call: TRBV6-1
clone_size: .
d_call: .
cdr3_nt: TGTGCCAGCAAGGCGACGAGCACAGATACGCAGTATTTT
cdr3_aa: CASKATSTDTQYF

j_call: TRBJ2-1
v_call: TRBV9
clone_size: .
d_call: .
cdr3_nt: TGTGCCAGCAGCCTAAGGACCGACAATGAGCAGTTCTTC
cdr3_aa: CASSLRTDNEQFF

j_call: TRBJ2-1
v_call: TRBV6-6
clone_size: .
d_call: TRBD2
cdr3_nt: TGTGCCAGCAGTTCAAGGACTAGCGGGAGGTCTGAGCAGTTCTTC
cdr3_aa: CASSSRTSGRSEQFF

j_call: TRBJ1-5
v_call: TRBV18
clone_size: .
d_call: .
cdr3_nt: TGTGCCAGCTCAGACCGGGACACTGATCAGCCCCAGCATTTT
cdr3_aa: CASSDRDTDQPQHF

j_call: TRBJ1-4
v_call: TRBV6-5
clone_size: .
d_call: .
cdr3_nt: TGTGCCAGCAGTTACTCCCTCGCAGGGGCTAATGAAAAACTGTTTTTT
cdr3_aa: CASSYSLAGANEKLFF

j_call: TRBJ1-1
v_call: TRBV12-2
clone_size: .
d_call: .
cdr3_nt: TGTGCAAGTCGCTTAGCAAGGGCCCAGCCAAACACTGAAGCTTTCTTT
cdr3_aa: CASRLARAQPNTEAFF

j_call: TRBJ2-3
v_call: TRBV28
clone_size: .
d_call: .
cdr3_nt: TGTGCCAGCAGTCCGGGGTGGGATACGCAGTATTTT
cdr3_aa: CASSPGWDTQYF

j_call: TRBJ2-2
v_call: TRBV7-2
clone_size: .
d_call: .
cdr3_nt: TGTGCCAGCAGCACTTCTCGGGGCGGTCCCGTCGGGGAGCTGTTTTTT
cdr3_aa: CASSTSRGGPVGELFF

j_call: TRBJ1-1
v_call: TRBV5-1
clone_size: .
d_call: .
cdr3_nt: TGCGCCAGCAGCCCGCTCCCGAACACTGAAGCTTTCTTT
cdr3_aa: CASSPLPNTEAFF

j_call: TRBJ1-3
v_call: TRBV16
clone_size: .
d_call: TRBD1
cdr3_nt: TGCGCCAGCAGCACGCGACAGGGCTCTGGAAACACCATATATTTT
cdr3_aa: CASSTRQGSGNTIYF

j_call: TRBJ2-2
v_call: TRBV7-9
clone_size: .
d_call: .
cdr3_nt: TGTGCCAGCAGCCTTCTTAGCCACACCGGGGAGCTGTTTTTT
cdr3_aa: CASSLLSHTGELFF

j_call: TRBJ2-7
v_call: TRBV19
clone_size: .
d_call: .
cdr3_nt: TGTGCCAGTAGCTTGGAGGGACCCTACGAGCAGTACTTC
cdr3_aa: CASSLEGPYEQYF

j_call: TRBJ2-2
v_call: TRBV5-4
clone_size: .
d_call: TRBD2
cdr3_nt: TGTGCCAGCAGCGGTAGCGGGCCGGGCGGGGAGCTGTTTTTT
cdr3_aa: CASSGSGPGGELFF

j_call: TRBJ2-4
v_call: TRBV27
clone_size: .
d_call: .
cdr3_nt: TGTGCCAGCAGTTCGTTGGGATCGGCCAAAAACATTCAGTACTTC
cdr3_aa: CASSSLGSAKNIQYF

j_call: TRBJ2-5
v_call: TRBV5-1
clone_size: .
d_call: .
cdr3_nt: TGCGCCAGCAGCACGATAGTTGAAGAGACCCAGTACTTC
cdr3_aa: CASSTIVEETQYF

j_call: TRBJ1-1
v_call: TRBV6-5
clone_size: few
d_call: .
cdr3_nt: TGTGCCAGCAGTTACAGAGGTATGAACACTGAAGCTTTCTTT
cdr3_aa: CASSYRGMNTEAFF

j_call: TRBJ2-3
v_call: TRBV5-1
clone_size: once
d_call: .
cdr3_nt: TGCGCCAGCAGCACGAGACAGGTCGGAGATACGCAGTATTTT
cdr3_aa: CASSTRQVGDTQYF

j_call: TRBJ1-5
v_call: TRBV28
clone_size: .
d_call: TRBD1
cdr3_nt: TGTGCCAGCAGTTCGACCGGGACAGGGGCAACCTATAGCAATCAGCCCCAGCATTTT
cdr3_aa: CASSSTGTGATYSNQPQHF

j_call: TRBJ2-3
v_call: TRBV25-1
clone_size: .
d_call: TRBD1
cdr3_nt: TGTGCCACCAACCGGGGACAGGGAACAGATACGCAGTATTTT
cdr3_aa: CATNRGQGTDTQYF

j_call: TRBJ1-1
v_call: TRBV9
clone_size: .
d_call: TRBD1
cdr3_nt: TGTGCCAGCAGCCCTACGACAGGGGGCACTGAAGCTTTCTTT
cdr3_aa: CASSPTTGGTEAFF

j_call: TRBJ1-1
v_call: TRBV5-1
clone_size: .
d_call: .
cdr3_nt: TGCGCCAGCAGCTGGGGCAGCGGAAGGGGGACTGAAGCTTTCTTT
cdr3_aa: CASSWGSGRGTEAFF

j_call: TRBJ2-7
v_call: TRBV7-2
clone_size: .
d_call: .
cdr3_nt: TGTGCCAGCAGCTTAGGCGCAGTAGAGCAGTACTTC
cdr3_aa: CASSLGAVEQYF

j_call: TRBJ1-2
v_call: TRBV28
clone_size: .
d_call: TRBD1
cdr3_nt: TGTGCCAGCAGGGCCGGGACAGGGTTTAACTATGGCTACACCTTC
cdr3_aa: CASRAGTGFNYGYTF

j_call: TRBJ1-5
v_call: TRBV4-1
clone_size: .
d_call: .
cdr3_nt: TGCGCCAGCAGCCAAAGGGGGGTAGGGCTTGGCAATCAGCCCCAGCATTTT
cdr3_aa: CASSQRGVGLGNQPQHF

j_call: TRBJ2-3
v_call: TRBV29-1
clone_size: .
d_call: .
cdr3_nt: TGCAGCGTTGTCGGACAGTACACAGATACGCAGTATTTT
cdr3_aa: CSVVGQYTDTQYF

j_call: TRBJ1-1
v_call: TRBV10-3
clone_size: few
d_call: TRBD1
cdr3_nt: TGTGCCATTCGACAGGGCGTGAACACTGAAGCTTTCTTT
cdr3_aa: CAIRQGVNTEAFF

j_call: TRBJ1-1
v_call: TRBV6-1
clone_size: .
d_call: .
cdr3_nt: TGTGCCAGCAGTCGAATACCCGGAGGCACTGAAGCTTTCTTT
cdr3_aa: CASSRIPGGTEAFF

j_call: TRBJ1-5
v_call: TRBV7-2
clone_size: once
d_call: .
cdr3_nt: TGTGCCAGCAGCTTAGGCGGACAGAGCAATCAGCCCCAGCATTTT
cdr3_aa: CASSLGGQSNQPQHF

j_call: TRBJ2-4
v_call: TRBV6-1
clone_size: .
d_call: .
cdr3_nt: TGTGCCAGCACCCCTATAGCCAAAAACATTCAGTACTTC
cdr3_aa: CASTPIAKNIQYF

j_call: TRBJ2-3
v_call: TRBV28
clone_size: .
d_call: .
cdr3_nt: TGTGCCAGCAGACCCGGCCGGTCCAGGGGCACAGATACGCAGTATTTT
cdr3_aa: CASRPGRSRGTDTQYF

j_call: TRBJ2-6
v_call: TRBV5-4
clone_size: .
d_call: .
cdr3_nt: TGTGCCAGCAGCTTGGTCTCGCGCGGGGCCAACGTCCTGACTTTC
cdr3_aa: CASSLVSRGANVLTF

j_call: TRBJ2-2
v_call: TRBV7-3
clone_size: .
d_call: TRBD1
cdr3_nt: TGTGCCAGCAGCTTGGGACAGGGGAACACCGGGGAGCTGTTTTTT
cdr3_aa: CASSLGQGNTGELFF

j_call: TRBJ1-3
v_call: TRBV18
clone_size: .
d_call: .
cdr3_nt: TGTGCCAGCTCACCACAGGACTCTGGAAACACCATATATTTT
cdr3_aa: CASSPQDSGNTIYF

j_call: TRBJ2-7
v_call: TRBV6-1
clone_size: .
d_call: TRBD1
cdr3_nt: TGTGCCAGCAGCTCCTTTGGGGGACAGGGAGGCCAGCAGTACTTC
cdr3_aa: CASSSFGGQGGQQYF

j_call: TRBJ1-1
v_call: TRBV15
clone_size: .
d_call: .
cdr3_nt: TGTGCCACCAGCAGAGATCTTGGCAGGGCGACTGAAGCTTTCTTT
cdr3_aa: CATSRDLGRATEAFF

j_call: TRBJ1-2
v_call: TRBV30
clone_size: .
d_call: .
cdr3_nt: TGTGCCGGCCTAACAGGTCGGTATGGCTACACCTTC
cdr3_aa: CAGLTGRYGYTF

j_call: TRBJ2-7
v_call: TRBV18
clone_size: .
d_call: TRBD1
cdr3_nt: TGTGCCAGCTCCCGTGAGACAGGGTTCTCCTACGAGCAGTACTTC
cdr3_aa: CASSRETGFSYEQYF

j_call: TRBJ2-2
v_call: TRBV5-1
clone_size: .
d_call: .
cdr3_nt: TGCGCCAGCAGCTTGGGGCAGGCCGGGGAGCTGTTTTTT
cdr3_aa: CASSLGQAGELFF

j_call: TRBJ1-5
v_call: TRBV19
clone_size: .
d_call: .
cdr3_nt: TGTGCCAGTATTGGGTACAGCAATCAGCCCCAGCATTTT
cdr3_aa: CASIGYSNQPQHF

j_call: TRBJ2-5
v_call: TRBV21-1
clone_size: .
d_call: .
cdr3_nt: TGTGCCAGCAGCACTAGCGGGATGGGAGAGACCCAGTACTTC
cdr3_aa: CASSTSGMGETQYF

j_call: TRBJ2-3
v_call: TRBV25-1
clone_size: .
d_call: TRBD2
cdr3_nt: TGTGCCAGCAGTGAAAGAGCGGGATGGATCACAGATACGCAGTATTTT
cdr3_aa: CASSERAGWITDTQYF

j_call: TRBJ2-1
v_call: TRBV19
clone_size: once
d_call: .
cdr3_nt: TGTGCCAGTAGCGAGATGAGGTTGGAGCAGTTCTTC
cdr3_aa: CASSEMRLEQFF

j_call: TRBJ2-2
v_call: TRBV7-8
clone_size: once
d_call: .
cdr3_nt: TGTGCCAGCAGCTTAGGTCGAGAGAACACCGGGGAGCTGTTTTTT
cdr3_aa: CASSLGRENTGELFF

j_call: TRBJ2-7
v_call: TRBV29-1
clone_size: .
d_call: .
cdr3_nt: TGCAGCGTTGCGGGACCCTCTGACGAGCAGTACTTC
cdr3_aa: CSVAGPSDEQYF

j_call: TRBJ2-3
v_call: TRBV14
clone_size: .
d_call: .
cdr3_nt: TGTGCCAGCAGCGCCGGGGGAATCAGGCAGTATTTT
cdr3_aa: CASSAGGIRQYF

j_call: TRBJ2-5
v_call: TRBV7-3
clone_size: .
d_call: TRBD1
cdr3_nt: TGTGCCAGCAGCTTAAAACAGGGGGAGACCCAGTACTTC
cdr3_aa: CASSLKQGETQYF

j_call: TRBJ1-2
v_call: TRBV13
clone_size: .
d_call: .
cdr3_nt: TGTGCCAGCAGCTTAGGTGGGGGACCGAACTATGGCTACACCTTC
cdr3_aa: CASSLGGGPNYGYTF